These 19 T cell receptor beta chains were sequenced from one sample in a study of shared clonotypes between healthy human individuals. The data were produced by immunoSEQ multiplex PCR, yet TCRdb's version contains in-frame clones alone and is incomplete. The sample includes roughly 1,500,000 clones, 98% to 99% of them seen just once. Sequencing used naive CD4+ T cells sorted from blood. The sample's subset: CD45RA+ positively selected. All receptors come from a man between 25 and 39 years old in good health.

The chain has TRBV4-2 and TRBJ2-1; 11 bases align to TRBD2. The CDR3 runs 16 residues. Germline V CDR1 and CDR2: LGHNA, YNFKEQ. J lost 7 bases, V lost 0 bases, and 5 bases had no gene match. The CDR3 spells CASSQETSGIGNEQFF. The CDR3 nucleotides are TGTGCCAGCAGCCAAGAGACTAGCGGGATCGGTAATGAGCAGTTCTTC.

The chain employs TRBV19 and TRBJ1-5, with D possibly TRBD1 on 6 matching bases. Per the germline V gene, CDR1 is LNHDA and CDR2 is SQIVND (reference sequence). V lost 5 bases and J lost 4, with 24 bases in between. CDR3 size: 18 residues. The CDR3 protein is CASSQSGPGQGGNQPQHF. CDR3 coding DNA: TGTGCCAGTAGTCAATCGGGACCGGGACAAGGGGGTAATCAGCCCCAGCATTTT.

The chain combines TRBV28 with TRBJ2-7, with 8 bases matching TRBD1. Germline CDR1 MDHEN, CDR2 SYDVKM. V shed 3 bases and J 6 bases; nucleotides not matched to a gene: 7. The CDR3 spans 14 residues. This CDR3 is CASSFPGQGREQYF. CDR3 bases: TGTGCCAGCAGTTTTCCCGGACAGGGCCGCGAGCAGTACTTC. Based on the CDR3 plus reference TRBV28 and TRBJ2-7, the full variable domain is DVKVTQSSRYLVKRTGEKVFLECVQDMDHENMFWYRQDPGLGLRLIYFSYDVKMKEKGDIPEGYSVSREKKERFSLILESASTNQTSMYLCASSFPGQGREQYFGPGTRLTVT.

Note on this clone: Germline and junction disagree at one end, which may indicate a read error. The V and J genes are TRBV10-3 and TRBJ2-7, with D maybe TRBD1 (6 bases). Germline loops: CDR1 ENHRY, CDR2 SYGVKD. The CDR3 runs 11 residues. The DNA for the CDR3 is TGTGCCATCAGTGAGTGGAACAGGGCGGACTTC. Amino acid sequence: CAISEWNRADF.

The chain has TRBV7-2 and TRBJ2-7, with a tentative D call TRBD1 (5 bases). The CDR3 sequence is 16 residues long. The germline V and J ends were trimmed by 2 bases and 4 bases, with 18 bases remaining between them. The V gene's germline CDR1 is SGHTA and CDR2 FQGNSA. CDR3 residues: CASSLSQGSVSYEQYF. For the CDR3, the DNA is TGTGCCAGCAGCTTATCCCAGGGTTCGGTTTCATACGAGCAGTACTTC.

The chain employs TRBV7-2 and TRBJ1-5, with unresolved D. The germline CDR1 and CDR2 sequences are SGHTA and FQGNSA. The CDR3 totals 14 residues. Between the trimmed V and J ends, which lost 5 bases and 4 bases, there was a span of 12 bases. The DNA of the CDR3 is TGTGCCAGCAGCGGCTTGTGGCCGAATCAGCCCCAGCATTTT. As protein: CASSGLWPNQPQHF. Complete variable domain (other parts from reference TRBV7-2 and TRBJ1-5): GAGVSQSPSNKVTEKGKDVELRCDPISGHTALYWYRQSLGQGLEFLIYFQGNSAPDKSGLPSDRFSAERTGGSVSTLTIQRTQQEDSAVYLCASSGLWPNQPQHFGDGTRLSIL.

J is TRBJ2-2 and V is TRBV10-2; D gene unclear. V was shortened by 6 bases and J by 0 bases, with 8 bases between the two germline ends. The germline V gene encodes CDR1 WSHSY and CDR2 SAAADI. This CDR3 is built from 14 residues. CDR3 sequence: CASRVGPNTGELFF. As DNA, the CDR3 is TGCGCCAGCAGGGTAGGACCGAACACCGGGGAGCTGTTTTTT.

The J gene is TRBJ1-2, the V gene TRBV5-6; TRBD1 might be the D (5 bases). The ends were cut back, 4 bases at V and 0 bases at J, with 10 bases in the middle. The CDR3 is 14 residues long. Per germline, CDR1 SGHDT and CDR2 YYEEEE. The chain's CDR3 is CASSPRGANYGYTF. As DNA, the CDR3 is TGTGCCAGCAGCCCCCGAGGGGCTAACTATGGCTACACCTTC.

The chain recombines TRBV29-1 with TRBJ2-1; TRBD1 agrees at 8 bases. CDR3 length: 11 residues. Germline values: CDR1 SQVTM, CDR2 ANQGSEA. The ends lost 1 base at V and 16 bases at J; junction bases unmatched: 6. The CDR3 spells CSVEVGTGCFF. As DNA, the CDR3 is TGCAGCGTTGAAGTTGGGACAGGCTGCTTCTTC.

Worth noting for this clone: Other DNA sequences in this specimen translate into the identical CDR3. This chain uses TRBV6-5 with TRBJ1-2; the D is unclear. Germline V CDR1 and CDR2: MNHEY, SVGAGI. This CDR3 has 13 residues. V lost 0 bases to trimming and J lost 3 bases, with 5 bases between them. The CDR3 bases are TGTGCCAGCAGTTACTCAGGATACTATGGCTACACCTTC. Residues: CASSYSGYYGYTF.

This sequence joins TRBV28 and TRBJ1-3, with D possibly being TRBD1 (5 bases). CDR3 length equals 15 residues. Germline CDR1 is MDHEN and CDR2 is SYDVKM. Trimming took off 5 bases at V and 0 bases at J, with 11 bases between the two ends. CDR3 nucleotides: TGTGCCAGCAGTAAGTCGGGGCCCTCTGGAAACACCATATATTTT. This codes for CASSKSGPSGNTIYF.

The chain carries TRBV7-2 and TRBJ2-1; tentative D call: TRBD1 (7 bases). Per the germline V gene, CDR1 is SGHTA and CDR2 is FQGNSA. Trimming stripped 5 bases from V and 6 bases from J, with 14 bases between. CDR3 length: 14 amino acids. The CDR3 loop is CASSQRQGGNEQFF. CDR3 DNA sequence: TGTGCCAGCAGCCAAAGACAGGGAGGCAATGAGCAGTTCTTC.

This chain uses TRBV9 with TRBJ2-7; D call uncertain. Germline-derived CDR1 and CDR2 are SGDLS and YYNGEE. CDR3 length: 14 amino acids. Trimming took 0 bases from V and 6 from J, leaving 13 bases between them. CDR3 amino acids: CASSVGTGSVEQYF. The CDR3 bases are TGTGCCAGCAGCGTAGGCACTGGATCGGTCGAGCAGTACTTC.

On this clone: Different DNA sequences within this sample yield the same CDR3. This chain links TRBV5-1 with TRBJ2-7; 7 nucleotides agree with TRBD1. J gave up 6 bases and V 5 bases, and 14 bases lay outside the gene matches. The CDR3 contains 15 residues. Germline CDR1 SGHRS, CDR2 YFSETQ. This CDR3 reads CASRRVGQDAFEQYF. The CDR3 bases are TGCGCCAGCAGGAGGGTAGGACAGGATGCCTTCGAGCAGTACTTC.

The chain is built from TRBV5-1 and TRBJ2-1; a weak D match, TRBD1 (5 bases). Germline V CDR1 and CDR2: SGHRS, YFSETQ. V was trimmed by 1 base and J by 6 bases, leaving 14 bases between them. This CDR3 has 15 residues. The CDR3 is CASSLYLQGGNEQFF. CDR3 coding DNA: TGCGCCAGCAGCTTGTATTTGCAGGGCGGCAATGAGCAGTTCTTC. Supplemented by reference TRBV5-1 and TRBJ2-1, the full variable domain reads KAGVTQTPRYLIKTRGQQVTLSCSPISGHRSVSWYQQTPGQGLQFLFEYFSETQRNKGNFPGRFSGRQFSNSRSEMNVSTLELGDSALYLCASSLYLQGGNEQFFGPGTRLTVL.

This chain joins TRBV19 and TRBJ2-7; a possible D gene is TRBD1 (5 bases). CDR1 LNHDA and CDR2 SQIVND come from the germline V gene (reference sequence). The length of the CDR3 is 15 residues. V was shortened by 3 bases and J by 3 bases, with 15 bases between the two germline ends. For the CDR3, the DNA is TGTGCCAGTAGTATGAAAAGGACATCGCTCTACGAGCAGTACTTC. Translation: CASSMKRTSLYEQYF. Looking up the rest from reference TRBV19 and TRBJ2-7 gives the full variable domain: DGGITQSPKYLFRKEGQNVTLSCEQNLNHDAMYWYRQDPGQGLRLIYYSQIVNDFQKGDIAEGYSVSREKKESFPLTVTSAQKNPTAFYLCASSMKRTSLYEQYFGPGTRLTVT.

The chain employs TRBV19 and TRBJ2-6; D possibly uses TRBD1 or TRBD2 (5 bases each). CDR3 size: 15 residues. Germline CDR1 and CDR2: LNHDA and SQIVND (reference sequence). V was cut by 7 bases and J by 2 bases, with 12 bases left in between. The CDR3 coding sequence is TGTGCCAGTAACGATTTGGGGGCTGGGGCCAACGTCCTGACTTTC. Its protein is CASNDLGAGANVLTF.

Notes on this clone: Other DNA sequences in the same sample also yield this CDR3. CDR3 bases: TGTGCCAGCAGTGAATCCTATGGCTACACCTTC. This encodes CASSESYGYTF. This sequence joins TRBV25-1 and TRBJ1-2; the D is unclear. The V and J ends lost 1 base and 4 bases respectively, with 1 base between them. CDR1 is MGHDK and CDR2 is SYGVNS in the germline V gene. The length of the CDR3 is 11 residues.

The chain has TRBV7-2 and TRBJ1-4; D is unresolved. V dropped 0 bases and J dropped 8 bases, with 10 bases sitting between them. CDR3 length: 14 amino acids. Germline CDR1 is SGHTA and CDR2 is FQGNSA. The chain's CDR3 is CASSLALNGEKLFF. DNA for the CDR3: TGTGCCAGCAGCTTAGCGCTAAACGGGGAAAAACTGTTTTTT.